The T cell receptor beta chain under discussion was sequenced for a study of blood T cells in healthy people across ages. Trimming cost V 0 bases and J 4 bases, with 20 bases left between them. The CDR3 consists of 18 residues. From germline, CDR1 is LGHNT and CDR2 FRNRAP. With a J-beta primer mix and a sample-barcoded 5' primer, a second PCR ran about 6 to 11 cycles. TCRdb called the 5' RACE reads again in MiXCR, with one record for every CDR3 protein. Of roughly 730,000 distinct CDR3 sequences in the sample, around three fifths are singletons; the top ten hold around 24%. What was sequenced was blood. The source of this sequence is a man between 35 and 55 years old in good health. The rearrangement links TRBV12-5 to TRBJ2-3; possibly TRBD2 for D (5 bases). The DNA of the CDR3 is TGTGCTAGTGGTTTGGTACTATTGGCGGGTTACGCCCCAGATACGCAGTATTTT. It codes for CASGLVLLAGYAPDTQYF.